Reported below is one T cell receptor (beta chain). The antigen is undetermined. This sample is drawn from a study of cytomegalovirus exposure and HLA in healthy donors. The length of the CDR3 is 20 residues. The germline V gene encodes CDR1 MGHRA and CDR2 YSYEKL. V shed 3 bases, J shed 2 bases, and the junction held 19 bases outside the gene matches. Likely unrecorded immune exposures existed in these nominally healthy donors. Primers for the PCR totalled 60 Vbeta and 13 Jbeta. Original processing notes: Around 76 million unique TCR beta chains, 9.5 million to 14 million shared, were counted in a later analysis. Profiled with immunoSEQ multiplex PCR; TCRdb holds only in-frame clones, not every one. D and trimming were read from the DNA, whereas the V and J calls and clone size are those reported in that table. This table has roughly 120,000 clones, around 75% appearing once. General study points: For most TCR beta V segments, an earlier analysis put the productive rate at about 90% or about 30% of the time.

This clonotype was obtained from a woman younger than 30 in good health and CMV-seronegative. The chain recombines TRBV4-1 with TRBJ2-3; 8 bases are shared with TRBD2. Specimen: PBMCs. For the CDR3, the DNA is TGCGCCAGCAGCCAGGTCCCCGTGGCGGGGGGTCGACTTTACACAGATACGCAGTATTTT. Protein product: CASSQVPVAGGRLYTDTQYF.